This entry lists 25 T cell receptor beta chains sequenced from one sample in a study of T cells after yellow fever vaccination. TCRdb processed the 5' RACE reads anew with MiXCR; each CDR3 protein has one entry. In the table there are approximately 90,000 distinct CDR3 sequences, 5.8% of which are singletons. The sample consisted of CD8+ T cells sorted from PBMCs, taken 10 days after the yellow fever booster vaccination. These TCRs come from a man younger than 30 who received the YFV17D yellow fever vaccine.

This clonotype came up a few times. This sequence joins TRBV7-9 and TRBJ1-1; D is uncertain. Between the trimmed V and J ends, which lost 3 bases and 8 bases, there was a span of 19 bases. The length of the CDR3 is 15 residues. Germline CDR1 reads SEHNR; CDR2 reads FQNEAQ (reference sequence). CDR3 amino acids: CASSFVGSTPSEAFF. CDR3 bases: TGTGCCAGCAGCTTTGTGGGGTCAACTCCTTCGGAAGCTTTCTTT.

In this sample, this clonotype turned up many times. This chain uses TRBV7-8 with TRBJ2-1; D remains ambiguous. CDR1 and CDR2 (germline): SGHVS, FQNEAQ. V was cut by 3 bases and J by 3 bases, with 0 bases left in between. The CDR3 runs 11 residues. DNA of the CDR3: TGTGCCAGCAGCTTCTACAATGAGCAGTTCTTC. Protein: CASSFYNEQFF. Complete variable domain (other parts from reference TRBV7-8 and TRBJ2-1): GAGVSQSPRYKVAKRGQDVALRCDPISGHVSLFWYQQALGQGPEFLTYFQNEAQLDKSGLPSDRFFAERPEGSVSTLKIQRTQQEDSAVYLCASSFYNEQFFGPGTRLTVL.

V is TRBV4-1 and J is TRBJ1-6; D unclear. V was trimmed by 6 bases and J by 7 bases, leaving 19 bases between them. CDR1 and CDR2 from the germline V gene are MGHRA and YSYEKL. The length of the CDR3 is 16 residues. CDR3 nucleotides: TGCGCCAGCAGTGGGGTGGAACAGTCCCTGAATTCACCCCTCCACTTT. Amino acids: CASSGVEQSLNSPLHF.

The chain recombines TRBV5-8 with TRBJ2-5, with 10 bases matching TRBD1. V dropped 6 bases and J dropped 5; count of bases not matched to a gene: 10. The CDR3 has 15 residues. Germline CDR1 reads SGHTS; CDR2 reads YDEGEE. The CDR3 here is CASTVGDRGRETQYF. The CDR3 region has the DNA TGTGCCAGCACCGTCGGGGACAGGGGTCGGGAGACCCAGTACTTC.

The rearrangement joins TRBV11-2 to TRBJ2-7; D possibly corresponds to TRBD1 (5 bases). From germline, CDR1 is SGHAT and CDR2 FQNNGV. This CDR3 is 15 amino acids long. The germline V and J ends were trimmed by 2 bases and 3 bases, with 14 bases remaining between them. In nucleotides, the CDR3 is TGTGCCAGCAGCTTATCGGGCAGGGCACACTACGAGCAGTACTTC. Protein product: CASSLSGRAHYEQYF.

This clonotype turned up a few times. The chain combines TRBV30 with TRBJ2-4; D is possibly TRBD1 or TRBD2 (5 bases each). CDR3 length equals 12 residues. Germline CDR1 reads GTSNPN; CDR2 reads SVGIG (reference sequence). Trimming took 1 base from V and 8 from J, leaving 9 bases between them. Here the CDR3 DNA reads TGTGCCTGGAGTGAAAGGGGAGACATTCAGTACTTC. The encoded protein is CAWSERGDIQYF. Full variable domain (remainder filled in from reference TRBV30 and TRBJ2-4): SQTIHQWPATLVQPVGSPLSLECTVEGTSNPNLYWYRQAAGRGLQLLFYSVGIGQISSEVPQNLSASRPQDRQFILSSKKLLLSDSGFYLCAWSERGDIQYFGAGTRLSVL.

The gene calls are TRBV4-1 and TRBJ2-3; either TRBD1 or TRBD2 may supply D (5 bases each). The V end lost 1 base, the J end lost 5 bases, and 10 bases lay between the germline ends. Germline-derived CDR1 and CDR2 are MGHRA and YSYEKL. The length of the CDR3 is 14 residues. In DNA form, the CDR3 reads TGCGCCAGCAGCCAAGCCGGGGCCGGAGATACGCAGTATTTT. This sequence encodes CASSQAGAGDTQYF.

There are many counts of this clonotype. The J gene is TRBJ2-3, the V gene TRBV6-5; TRBD2 aligns across 8 bases. The CDR3 is 15 residues long. Germline V gene data show CDR1 as MNHEY and CDR2 as SVGAGI. After removal of 5 bases from V and 0 bases from J, the junction contained 4 bases not matched to a gene. The CDR3 region has the DNA TGTGCCAGCAGTCCAAGCGGGGGAAGCACAGATACGCAGTATTTT. It translates to CASSPSGGSTDTQYF.

This clonotype was found many times. The J gene is TRBJ2-7, the V gene TRBV5-1, with D unclear. The CDR3 has 13 residues. The V gene lost 0 bases and the J gene lost 1 base, with 5 bases spanning the gap. Germline lookup yields CDR1 SGHRS and CDR2 YFSETQ. The CDR3 reads CASSLAESYEQYF. The CDR3 DNA reads as TGCGCCAGCAGCTTGGCGGAGTCCTACGAGCAGTACTTC.

The chain carries TRBV12-3 or TRBV12-4 and TRBJ1-2; D ambiguous. V lost 5 bases and J 2 bases, leaving 9 bases between the germline ends. The CDR3 loop spans 13 amino acids. The CDR3 nucleotides are TGTGCCAGCAGTAACCAAGGGAACTATGGCTACACCTTC. Translation: CASSNQGNYGYTF.

In this sample, this clonotype turned up a few times. The chain combines TRBV24-1 with TRBJ1-2; possible D gene TRBD1, 6 bases. CDR1 is KGHDR and CDR2 is SFDVKD in the germline V gene. The CDR3 totals 14 residues. The ends were cut back, 1 base at V and 6 bases at J, with 11 bases in the middle. Written as DNA, the CDR3 is TGTGCCACCAGTGATTTTCCCAGGGGAAATGGCTACACCTTC. Its protein is CATSDFPRGNGYTF.

The chain links TRBV11-2 to TRBJ1-1; 7 bases fit TRBD1. The junction had 7 bases not matched to a gene; V was cut back by 5 bases and J by 7 bases. The germline V gene has CDR1 SGHAT and CDR2 FQNNGV. This CDR3 spans 13 amino acids. The DNA for the CDR3 is TGTGCCAGCAGCCAAACAGGGGATCTTGAAGCTTTCTTT. Amino acid sequence: CASSQTGDLEAFF.

This clonotype came up many times. The rearrangement uses TRBV7-9 and TRBJ2-7; a weak D match, TRBD2 (5 bases). The germline CDR1 and CDR2 sequences are SEHNR and FQNEAQ (reference sequence). The V gene lost 8 bases and the J gene lost 4 bases, with 15 bases spanning the gap. The CDR3 is 13 residues long. The CDR3 loop is CASGGPQTYEQYV. The DNA for the CDR3 is TGTGCCAGCGGCGGGCCGCAGACTTACGAGCAGTACGTC.

This clonotype was observed a handful of times. This chain uses TRBV9 with TRBJ2-5; D is unclear. The germline V gene encodes CDR1 SGDLS and CDR2 YYNGEE. The CDR3 has 15 amino acids. Trimming took 0 bases from V and 1 from J, leaving 10 bases between them. As DNA, the CDR3 is TGTGCCAGCAGCGTAGGAAACCAGCCCCAAGAGACCCAGTACTTC. Translated, it gives CASSVGNQPQETQYF.

There are many counts of this clonotype. This chain links TRBV4-1 with TRBJ1-1; unclear D gene. Trimming cost V 2 bases and J 5 bases, with 12 bases left between them. This CDR3 spans 14 amino acids. Germline V CDR1 and CDR2: MGHRA, YSYEKL. The CDR3 region is CASSQPTGETEAFF. CDR3 DNA: TGCGCCAGCAGCCAACCCACCGGGGAAACTGAAGCTTTCTTT.

This chain connects TRBV7-8 to TRBJ2-3, with TRBD2 identical over 11 bases. Germline assignment: CDR1 SGHVS and CDR2 FQNEAQ. V lost 6 bases and J lost 2; bases outside the gene matches: 13. The CDR3 contains 18 residues. CDR3 residues: CASRSRLAGPPTTDTQYF. As DNA, the CDR3 is TGTGCCAGCAGAAGCAGACTAGCGGGGCCCCCTACCACAGATACGCAGTATTTT.

In this sample, this clonotype turned up a few times. V gene TRBV12-3 or TRBV12-4 combines with J gene TRBJ1-4; the D gene is possibly TRBD1 (5 bases). The CDR3 runs 12 residues. Trimming pared 8 bases from V and 7 bases from J, leaving 11 bases between. The CDR3 DNA reads as TGTGCCAGCGGGCAGGGCGGTGAAAAACTGTTTTTT. Translation: CASGQGGEKLFF.

This clonotype appeared a few times. The chain couples TRBV5-4 to TRBJ2-1; D is uncertain. V lost 0 bases and J lost 8, with 3 bases in between. CDR1 and CDR2 (germline): SGHNT, YYREEE (reference sequence). This CDR3 region has 11 residues. The CDR3 nucleotides read TGTGCCAGCAGCTTGGTGGATGAGCAGTTCTTC. Its protein is CASSLVDEQFF.

This clonotype appeared a few times. The chain couples TRBV5-1 to TRBJ1-5; D possibly corresponds to TRBD1 (5 bases). The germline V gene has CDR1 SGHRS and CDR2 YFSETQ. Trimming removed 0 bases from V and 0 bases from J, with 16 bases in between. The CDR3 is 18 amino acids. The CDR3, as DNA: TGCGCCAGCAGCTTGGCGCAGGGCGGACCTTATAGCAATCAGCCCCAGCATTTT. Amino acids: CASSLAQGGPYSNQPQHF.

This clonotype was detected many times. The chain has TRBV7-9 and TRBJ2-7, with TRBD2 matching over 8 bases. Germline V CDR1 and CDR2: SEHNR, FQNEAQ (reference sequence). Trimming took 4 bases from V and 5 from J; bases not matched to a gene: 4. The CDR3 sequence is 13 residues long. This CDR3 reads CASSSAGVDEQYF. For the CDR3, the DNA is TGTGCCAGCAGCTCAGCGGGGGTAGACGAGCAGTACTTC. Based on the CDR3 plus reference TRBV7-9 and TRBJ2-7, the full variable domain is DTGVSQNPRHKITKRGQNVTFRCDPISEHNRLYWYRQTLGQGPEFLTYFQNEAQLEKSRLLSDRFSAERPKGSFSTLEIQRTEQGDSAMYLCASSSAGVDEQYFGPGTRLTVT.

This chain joins TRBV5-1 and TRBJ1-1, with D unclear. V was clipped by 4 bases and J by 8 bases, with 15 bases between them. The CDR3 totals 13 residues. Germline loops: CDR1 SGHRS, CDR2 YFSETQ. CDR3 DNA: TGCGCCAGCAGCCCCCTGGTTGGTACGGAAGCTTTCTTT. Its protein is CASSPLVGTEAFF.

This clonotype was detected a few times. This chain connects TRBV20-1 to TRBJ2-1; D is unclear. The CDR3 length is 15 residues. Germline V gives CDR1 DFQATT, CDR2 SNEGSKA (reference sequence). The germline V and J ends were trimmed by 6 bases and 2 bases, with 17 bases remaining between them. The CDR3 spells CSAHEYLGTYNEQFF. The CDR3 nucleotides are TGCAGTGCCCACGAATACTTGGGAACCTACAATGAGCAGTTCTTC.

The chain joins TRBV6-5 to TRBJ1-6, with no clear D. Trimming left V 0 bases short and J 6 bases short, with 9 bases between. The germline gives CDR1 MNHEY, CDR2 SVGAGI. This CDR3 is built from 15 residues. Here the CDR3 reads CASSYSEGSNSPLHF. In nucleotides, the CDR3 is TGTGCCAGCAGTTACTCCGAGGGAAGTAATTCACCCCTCCACTTT.

The chain links TRBV29-1 to TRBJ2-1; the match to TRBD2 covers 8 bases. Germline assignment: CDR1 SQVTM and CDR2 ANQGSEA. Unmatched junction bases numbered 10, after V lost 0 bases and J lost 12 bases. This CDR3 spans 14 amino acids. CDR3 DNA sequence: TGCAGCGTTGAAGACGGTAGCGGGGCCCGAGGGCAGTTCTTC. Its protein product is CSVEDGSGARGQFF.

V gene TRBV5-1 combines with J gene TRBJ2-3; no definite D call. V was trimmed by 1 base and J by 3 bases, leaving 12 bases between them. The CDR3 is 15 residues long. From germline, CDR1 is SGHRS and CDR2 YFSETQ. The CDR3 sequence is CASSLIGRETDTQYF. For the CDR3, the DNA is TGCGCCAGCAGCTTGATCGGACGTGAAACAGATACGCAGTATTTT.